This T cell receptor beta chain was identified in a study of CD8+CD57+ T cells in acquired aplastic anemia. Template material for TCR beta VDJ and CDR3 profiling consisted of genomic DNA. TCRdb re-called the reads through MiXCR, storing one row per CDR3 protein. The table lists roughly 93,000 distinct CDR3 sequences, around 62% of them singletons. The CDR3 totals 14 residues. With 10 bases clipped from V and 4 bases from J, the junction kept 10 bases outside the gene matches. Germline-derived CDR1 and CDR2 are ENHRY and SYGVKD. CD8+CD57+ cell expansion had been shown by flow cytometry in patients chosen for sequencing. In all patients, the disease was severe acquired aplastic anemia.

The chain links TRBV10-3 to TRBJ2-3; TRBD1 matches 8 bases. This clonotype was obtained from a human donor with aplastic anemia. Sequencing used sorted CD4+, CD8+, or CD8+CD57+ T cells (not recorded which) from PBMCs. CDR3 coding DNA: TGTGCCACCTCATGGACAGGGTCGGCAGATACGCAGTATTTT. Amino acids: CATSWTGSADTQYF.